This note documents a single T cell receptor (beta chain) sequence. Using immunoSEQ multiplex PCR, the repertoire was profiled, and TCRdb retains in-frame clones only, with some absent. The sample contains nearly 80,000 clones, 84% of which appear only once. The sample originates from a study of OX40 agonist ivuxolimab in advanced cancers. Per the germline V gene, CDR1 is SGHRS and CDR2 is YFSETQ. V lost 4 bases, J lost 1 base, and 8 bases stayed unmatched. The CDR3 totals 17 residues. Sequenced here: CD4+ or CD8+ T cells sorted from blood, sampled in a trial of the OX40 agonist ivuxolimab. This sequence joins TRBV5-1 and TRBJ2-3, with 11 bases lining up with TRBD2. This receptor was identified in an adult with an advanced solid tumor such as melanoma, head and neck, liver or kidney cancer. The CDR3 nucleotides read TGCGCCAGCAGCGCAAGACTAGCGGGGTCGGGCACAGATACGCAGTATTTT. This translates into CASSARLAGSGTDTQYF.